The 25 T cell receptor beta chains in this list originate from one sample, sequenced in a study of chemoradiotherapy in HPV16-positive cancers. Using immunoSEQ multiplex PCR, the repertoire was profiled, and TCRdb retains in-frame clones only, with some absent. The repertoire holds about 21,000 clones, with about 87% as singletons. This sample comprised blood, obtained from a patient who underwent chemoradiotherapy. These receptors were obtained from a human donor with HPV-associated anogenital cancer.

This chain links TRBV6-1 with TRBJ2-7; D may correspond to TRBD1 or TRBD2 (5 bases each). Trimming stripped 8 bases from V and 0 bases from J, with 11 bases between. Germline CDR1 is MNHNS and CDR2 is SASEGT. The CDR3 length is 13 residues. This CDR3 reads CASCRGSSYEQYF. CDR3 nucleotides: TGTGCCAGCTGTCGGGGCTCCTCCTACGAGCAGTACTTC.

As regards this clone: Other DNA sequences of this sample code for an identical CDR3. The rearrangement uses TRBV5-1 and TRBJ1-2, with D possibly TRBD1 on 6 matching bases. There are 14 residues in the CDR3. Trimming took 3 bases from V and 1 from J, leaving 10 bases between them. Germline V gene lookup returns CDR1 SGHRS and CDR2 YFSETQ. The CDR3 coding sequence is TGCGCCAGCAGCTCCAAACAGGGTAACTATGGCTACACCTTC. Translation gives CASSSKQGNYGYTF. Drawing the rest from reference TRBV5-1 and TRBJ1-2, the complete variable domain is KAGVTQTPRYLIKTRGQQVTLSCSPISGHRSVSWYQQTPGQGLQFLFEYFSETQRNKGNFPGRFSGRQFSNSRSEMNVSTLELGDSALYLCASSSKQGNYGYTFGSGTRLTVV.

On this clone itself: Other DNA sequences in the same sample also yield this CDR3. The J gene is TRBJ2-3, the V gene TRBV7-2; 13 nucleotides agree with TRBD2. This CDR3 region has 17 residues. The junction had 4 bases not matched to a gene; V was cut back by 1 base and J by 3 bases. CDR1 is SGHTA, CDR2 FQGNSA, per germline. CDR3 residues: CASSLGLLAGGTDTQYF. The CDR3 DNA sequence: TGTGCCAGCAGCTTAGGCCTACTAGCGGGAGGGACAGATACGCAGTATTTT.

This clone was seen just once. The chain couples TRBV7-8 to TRBJ2-7; no definite D call. Between the trimmed V and J ends, which lost 5 bases and 0 bases, there was a span of 14 bases. This CDR3 contains 15 residues. Germline CDR1 and CDR2: SGHVS and FQNEAQ. In DNA form, the CDR3 reads TGTGCCAGCAGCCCACTCTCCGTATCCTCCTACGAGCAGTACTTC. Its protein is CASSPLSVSSYEQYF.

This rearrangement joins TRBV6-6 to TRBJ1-1, with no clear D. The CDR3 length is 12 residues. V lost 0 bases and J lost 7, with 6 bases in between. In germline, CDR1 is MNHNY, CDR2 SVGAGI (reference sequence). This CDR3 is CASSYSRDEAFF. The DNA for the CDR3 is TGTGCCAGCAGTTACTCCCGGGATGAAGCTTTCTTT.

The chain has TRBV9 and TRBJ2-2; maybe TRBD1 (5 bases). V lost 3 bases and J 6 bases, leaving 12 bases between the germline ends. Germline CDR1 reads SGDLS; CDR2 reads YYNGEE. This CDR3 spans 14 amino acids. The CDR3 region has the DNA TGTGCCAGCAGCGCAATAACAGGCCCCGGGGAGCTGTTTTTT. Translated, it gives CASSAITGPGELFF.

V usage is TRBV6-1 and J usage is TRBJ1-2, with no clear D. Germline CDR1 and CDR2: MNHNS and SASEGT. The CDR3 is made up of 15 amino acids. V shed 0 bases and J shed 6 bases, with 14 bases lying between them. The CDR3 DNA is TGTGCCAGCAGTGAAGCGCGTGGGCAACGGGATGGCTACACCTTC. Its translation is CASSEARGQRDGYTF.

This rearrangement joins TRBV28 to TRBJ2-1; D ambiguous. The germline V and J ends were trimmed by 4 bases and 8 bases, with 9 bases remaining between them. Germline V gene sequence: CDR1 MDHEN, CDR2 SYDVKM. The CDR3 runs to 12 residues. The CDR3 nucleotides are TGTGCCAGCAGTTCCCCCCCGCATGAGCAGTTCTTC. It translates to CASSSPPHEQFF. The complete variable domain, with remaining parts taken from reference TRBV28 and TRBJ2-1, reads DVKVTQSSRYLVKRTGEKVFLECVQDMDHENMFWYRQDPGLGLRLIYFSYDVKMKEKGDIPEGYSVSREKKERFSLILESASTNQTSMYLCASSSPPHEQFFGPGTRLTVL.

The chain is built from TRBV1 and TRBJ1-4. TRBV1 is a pseudogene segment. This CDR3 is built from 15 residues. In DNA form, the CDR3 reads TGCACCAGCAGCCGAGGGGCCACAACTAATGAAAAACTGTTTTTT. Protein: CTSSRGATTNEKLFF.

This rearrangement joins TRBV9 to TRBJ1-2; possible D gene TRBD1, 5 bases. V gave up 4 bases and J gave up 2 bases, with 21 bases separating them. Germline lookup yields CDR1 SGDLS and CDR2 YYNGEE. This CDR3 is 17 amino acids long. The CDR3 DNA reads TGTGCCAGCAGCTCGGGGTTTGCGGGGGACCCCAACTATGGCTACACCTTC. Amino acid sequence: CASSSGFAGDPNYGYTF.

The count of this clone is one. The rearrangement links TRBV9 to TRBJ2-3, with 9 nucleotides matching TRBD2. CDR1 is SGDLS and CDR2 is YYNGEE in the germline V gene. V lost 0 bases to trimming and J lost 4 bases; unmatched junction nucleotides: 3. The CDR3 contains 15 residues. As DNA, the CDR3 is TGTGCCAGCAGCGTAGCAGCGGGAGGTCCAGATACGCAGTATTTT. This codes for CASSVAAGGPDTQYF.

V gene TRBV5-6 combines with J gene TRBJ2-7, with TRBD1 matching over 8 bases. Germline-derived CDR1 and CDR2 are SGHDT and YYEEEE. The CDR3 is 15 residues long. Trimming at V came to 4 bases and at J to 5 bases, leaving 11 bases not matched to a gene. The CDR3 spells CASSPGGTGIHEQYF. CDR3 bases: TGTGCCAGCAGCCCTGGCGGGACAGGCATCCACGAGCAGTACTTC.

There are a few counts of this clone. The rearrangement joins TRBV7-2 to TRBJ2-1; 7 nucleotides agree with TRBD2. The ends lost 1 base at V and 4 bases at J; junction bases unmatched: 10. Germline V CDR1 and CDR2: SGHTA, FQGNSA. This CDR3 spans 17 amino acids. The chain's CDR3 is CASSLDLAGARYNEQFF. In DNA form, the CDR3 reads TGTGCCAGCAGCTTAGACTTGGCGGGAGCGAGGTACAATGAGCAGTTCTTC.

This clone has a handful of counts. The chain has TRBV18 and TRBJ1-2; 7 bases line up with TRBD1. This CDR3 contains 14 residues. The ends lost 1 base at V and 3 bases at J; junction bases unmatched: 2. The germline V gene encodes CDR1 KGHSH and CDR2 LQKENI. The CDR3 here is CASSPLGTDYGYTF. For the CDR3, the DNA is TGTGCCAGCTCACCACTGGGGACAGACTATGGCTACACCTTC.

Here the CDR3 reads CASSFRQGKDTQYF. CDR3 in DNA: TGTGCCAGCAGCTTTAGACAGGGAAAAGATACGCAGTATTTT. This rearrangement joins TRBV5-4 to TRBJ2-3, with 7 positions matching TRBD1. CDR3 length: 14 residues. The V segment lost 2 bases and the J segment 5 bases; nucleotides outside the gene matches: 5. CDR1 SGHNT and CDR2 YYREEE come from the germline V gene (reference sequence).

V is TRBV11-2 and J is TRBJ2-3, with 8 bases aligning to TRBD2. The CDR3 runs to 15 residues. The V segment lost 5 bases and the J segment 1 base; nucleotides outside the gene matches: 5. Germline loops: CDR1 SGHAT, CDR2 FQNNGV. The CDR3 region is CASSIAGSRTDTQYF. The CDR3 DNA sequence: TGTGCCAGCAGCATAGCGGGGTCACGCACAGATACGCAGTATTTT.

The V and J genes are TRBV7-2 and TRBJ2-2; 7 bases are a match to TRBD2. Looked up from germline, CDR1 is SGHTA and CDR2 is FQGNSA. This CDR3 is 14 amino acids long. The V segment lost 3 bases and the J segment 7 bases; nucleotides outside the gene matches: 5. The CDR3 sequence is CASSFRGGSGELFF. The CDR3 coding sequence is TGTGCCAGCAGCTTCCGTGGCGGGAGCGGGGAGCTGTTTTTT.

The chain is built from TRBV11-2 and TRBJ1-6; TRBD1 matches 8 bases. This CDR3 is 16 amino acids long. The J segment lost 5 bases and the V segment lost 3 bases, leaving 6 bases of the junction unmatched. CDR1 and CDR2 (germline): SGHAT, FQNNGV. CDR3 in DNA: TGTGCCAGCAGCTTCAGGACAGGGTGGAATAATTCACCCCTCCACTTT. Amino acid sequence: CASSFRTGWNNSPLHF.

The genes are TRBV7-8 and TRBJ2-1, with TRBD2 matching 9 bases. Germline V gene sequence: CDR1 SGHVS, CDR2 FQNEAQ. This CDR3 has 16 residues. Trimming removed 3 bases from V and 8 bases from J; junction bases left unmatched: 11. This CDR3 is CASSFDGRGGSDEQFF. DNA for the CDR3: TGTGCCAGCAGCTTCGATGGGCGGGGGGGCTCGGATGAGCAGTTCTTC.

This chain connects TRBV9 to TRBJ2-7; unclear D gene. Germline lookup yields CDR1 SGDLS and CDR2 YYNGEE. The V and J ends lost 1 base and 6 bases respectively, with 11 bases between them. The CDR3 spans 13 residues. In DNA form, the CDR3 reads TGTGCCAGCAGCGTATCCCGCCTGGGCGAGCAGTACTTC. Its translation is CASSVSRLGEQYF. Variable domain in full (rest from reference TRBV9 and TRBJ2-7): DSGVTQTPKHLITATGQRVTLRCSPRSGDLSVYWYQQSLDQGLQFLIQYYNGEERAKGNILERFSAQQFPDLHSELNLSSLELGDSALYFCASSVSRLGEQYFGPGTRLTVT.

The CDR3 nucleotides read TGTGCCAGCAGACTGTCAGATACGCAGTATTTT. Residues: CASRLSDTQYF. The chain carries TRBV6-5 and TRBJ2-3; D remains unclear. The CDR3 covers 11 residues. With 6 bases removed from V and 4 bases from J, the gap between germline ends came to 5 bases. Germline V gene data show CDR1 as MNHEY and CDR2 as SVGAGI.

The rearrangement uses TRBV15 and TRBJ2-7, with 7 bases aligning to TRBD2. CDR1 is LNHNV, CDR2 YYDKDF, per germline (reference sequence). This CDR3 contains 14 residues. After removal of 2 bases from V and 5 bases from J, the junction contained 6 bases not matched to a gene. CDR3 in amino acids: CATSRPGTIHEQYF. For the CDR3, the DNA is TGTGCCACCAGCAGACCTGGGACTATTCACGAGCAGTACTTC. The whole variable domain, filled in from reference TRBV15 and TRBJ2-7, reads DAMVIQNPRYQVTQFGKPVTLSCSQTLNHNVMYWYQQKSSQAPKLLFHYYDKDFNNEADTPDNFQSRRPNTSFCFLDIRSPGLGDTAMYLCATSRPGTIHEQYFGPGTRLTVT.

V is TRBV5-4 and J is TRBJ1-3, with a weak D call TRBD1 (5 bases). This CDR3 has 14 amino acids. Germline V gives CDR1 SGHNT, CDR2 YYREEE (reference sequence). Between the trimmed V and J ends, which lost 0 bases and 2 bases, there was a span of 6 bases. The CDR3 here is CASSLGGTGNTIYF. The CDR3 nucleotides read TGTGCCAGCAGCTTGGGGGGGACTGGAAACACCATATATTTT.

This clone has just a few counts. V is TRBV2 and J is TRBJ2-7, with 8 bases lining up with TRBD1. The CDR3 consists of 13 residues. V lost 6 bases, J lost 2 bases, and 3 bases stayed unmatched. Germline CDR1 and CDR2: SNHLY and FYNNEI. The CDR3 DNA reads as TGTGCCAGCAGGGACAGGGCGACCTACGAGCAGTACTTC. Amino acids: CASRDRATYEQYF.

The V call is TRBV5-8, the J call TRBJ1-4; D not certain. Trimming left V 5 bases short and J 8 bases short, with 19 bases between. The CDR3 runs to 15 residues. Germline-derived CDR1 and CDR2 are SGHTS and YDEGEE. The DNA of the CDR3 is TGTGCCAGCAGTTTCCGGATACCAGTAAGCGAAAAACTGTTTTTT. Its protein is CASSFRIPVSEKLFF.